This T cell receptor beta chain stems from a study of T cell responses to AZD1222 COVID-19 vaccine (dated by TCRdb to about 2021). With regard to the full study: AZD1222 recipients whose second dose came at about 4 weeks and those whose second dose came at about 12 weeks were combined into one group, since spike-specific TCR depth and breadth did not differ between the two schedules. A total of over 230 trial participants underwent TCR sequencing, of whom 207 received two doses of AZD1222 and roughly 25 received two doses of the MenACWY control vaccine. Trial participants were enrolled by age into subgroups of 18-55, 56-69 and 70-plus years, and around 150, 28 and 57 TCR-sequenced participants, respectively, were included in these subgroups.

The CDR3 regions of human TCRbeta chains were subjected to immunosequencing. The authors' pipeline ran thus. TCRs in the repertoires were compared against a reference library of SARS-CoV-2-specific TCRs that had been generated with the MIRA antigen-specificity platform. Breadth meant the fraction of unique TCRs that were SARS-CoV-2-associated, whereas depth meant the fraction of total T cells that were SARS-CoV-2-associated. Each spike-specific TCR was assigned to its reactive spike region and to a CD4 or CD8 class using the MIRA data. Log10-transformed breadth and depth values were compared by one-way ANOVA with Sidak's multiple comparisons tests. The immuneACCESS repertoire file appears here via TCRdb, limited to in-frame rearrangements. These files lack a portion of the clones; in checked studies, under half of the deficit traces to unresolved V genes, and the cause of the others is not known. Clone size and the V and J calls come from that table; the DNA yielded D and trimming. This sample gives under 100,000 clones in total; nearly 90% of them show up just once. The top ten clonotypes cover 2.8% of the sample.

A few counts support this clone. What antigen it recognizes has not been identified. No much larger clone exists at a distance of one base, and base qualities are not known. General findings and caveats noted by the study authors: A significant rise in spike-specific TCR breadth and depth was observed after two AZD1222 doses relative to day 0 and relative to MenACWY recipients. Participants were mostly white British and included more females than males, and it was suggested by the authors that clonal diversity may have been underestimated. In the small 56-69-year group, the increase in depth fell short of significance, most likely because of low power. The vaccine-associated CD4 TCRs covered the entire spike protein, and the dominant responses fell in regions 160-218 and 743-854. Epitopes outside the regions mutated in the B.1.351 and B.1.1.7 variants were reportedly recognized by nearly half of the unique spike-specific TCRs. Because no samples from the day 14 peak response were available, repertoires could be characterized only after the peak T cell response. Only 5 to 7 AZD1222 recipients were SARS-CoV-2 seropositive at baseline, limiting conclusions about previously exposed vaccinees.

This specimen's time point label, interpreted: baseline before first vaccination. Vaccinee samples came from UK trials COV001 and COV002, including a single-blind randomized controlled phase 2/3 trial of AZD1222 (ChAdOx1 nCoV-19) in healthy adults. Trial participant PBMC samples were collected at day 0 and day 28 after the second dose for TCRbeta chain sequencing. The TCR sequence derives from an adult in good health. The material sequenced was peripheral blood, taken on day 0 of AZD1222 vaccination.

The bases are TGTGCCAGCAGCTCAACAGGAGATGGCTACACCTTC. This gives the protein CASSSTGDGYTF. The rearrangement combines TRBV21-1 with TRBJ1-2; the D call TRBD1 from the table was never checked on the DNA. TRBV21-1 is annotated as a pseudogene. The CDR3 starts with the cysteine, ends with the phenylalanine, and has 12 residues. The DNA shown is the 36-base CDR3, in frame from base 1.